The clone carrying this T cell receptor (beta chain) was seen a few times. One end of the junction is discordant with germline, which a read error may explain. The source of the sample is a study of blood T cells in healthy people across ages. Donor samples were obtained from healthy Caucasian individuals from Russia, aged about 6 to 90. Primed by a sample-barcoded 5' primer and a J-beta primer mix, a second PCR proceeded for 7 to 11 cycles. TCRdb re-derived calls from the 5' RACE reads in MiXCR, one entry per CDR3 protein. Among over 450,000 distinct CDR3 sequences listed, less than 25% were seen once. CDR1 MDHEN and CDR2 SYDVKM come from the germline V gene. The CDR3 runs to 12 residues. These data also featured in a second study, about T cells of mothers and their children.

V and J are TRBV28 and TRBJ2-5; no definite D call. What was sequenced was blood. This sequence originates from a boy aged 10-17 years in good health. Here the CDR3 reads CATSFTQETQYF. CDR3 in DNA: TGTGCCACCAGTTTTACCCAAGAGACCCAGTACTTC. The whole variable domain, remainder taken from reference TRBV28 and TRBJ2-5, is DVKVTQSSRYLVKRTGEKVFLECVQDMDHENMFWYRQDPGLGLRLIYFSYDVKMKEKGDIPEGYSVSREKKERFSLILESASTNQTSMYLCATSFTQETQYFGPGTRLLVL.